A single sample is the source of the 27 T cell receptor beta chains below, sequenced in a study of T-cell memory formation after mild COVID-19. TCRdb itself ran the 5' RACE reads through MiXCR, one entry per CDR3 protein. The sample includes 470,000 or so distinct CDR3 sequences, about 20% of them seen just once. Sample: PBMCs or a T cell subset sorted from them (not recorded which). These receptors were collected from a young man who had mild COVID-19 (a few samples of this study predate the infection). Cell type and time point are not known.

V gene TRBV15 combines with J gene TRBJ2-1; 9 bases agree with TRBD2. Trimming cost V 1 base and J 8 bases; bases outside gene matches: 3. This CDR3 region has 14 residues. Germline V gene sequence: CDR1 LNHNV, CDR2 YYDKDF (reference sequence). The CDR3 here is CATSRVRTSDEQFF. For the CDR3, the DNA is TGTGCCACCAGCAGAGTTCGGACTAGCGATGAGCAGTTCTTC.

This clonotype was counted a few times. The chain combines TRBV7-3 with TRBJ2-3; the match to TRBD2 covers 10 bases. The V and J ends lost 4 bases and 4 bases, in that order; junction bases with no gene match: 5. The CDR3 has 15 amino acids. Germline V gives CDR1 SGHTA, CDR2 FQGTGA. The chain's CDR3 is CASSSLSGGPDTQYF. In nucleotides, the CDR3 is TGTGCCAGCAGCTCCCTTAGCGGGGGGCCAGATACGCAGTATTTT.

The table lists this clonotype with a few counts. The chain carries TRBV4-1 and TRBJ1-2; the match to TRBD1 covers 8 bases. CDR1 and CDR2 from the germline V gene are MGHRA and YSYEKL. The CDR3 covers 17 residues. The trim removed 4 bases at V and 5 bases at J, leaving 15 bases unmatched. The CDR3 here is CASSRLPGQDILYGYTF. CDR3 DNA: TGCGCCAGCAGCCGGCTCCCGGGACAGGATATATTATATGGCTACACCTTC.

This clonotype was detected once. The gene calls are TRBV4-2 and TRBJ2-6, with TRBD1 matching 10 bases. V dropped 4 bases and J dropped 0; count of bases not matched to a gene: 6. This CDR3 is built from 18 residues. Germline CDR1 is LGHNA and CDR2 is YNFKEQ. CDR3 nucleotides: TGTGCCAGCAGCCGCATGGGACAGGGGCGCTCTGGGGCCAACGTCCTGACTTTC. Translated: CASSRMGQGRSGANVLTF.

The rearrangement links TRBV4-3 to TRBJ1-6, with D uncertain. In germline, CDR1 is LGHNA, CDR2 YSLEER. Trimming stripped 8 bases from V and 5 bases from J, with 13 bases between. The CDR3 contains 14 residues. In nucleotides, the CDR3 is TGCGCCAGCGGCCTGGAGAGGGATAATTCACCCCTCCACTTT. This sequence encodes CASGLERDNSPLHF.

The chain links TRBV15 to TRBJ2-5; 8 bases fit TRBD2. The CDR3 runs 15 residues. CDR1 is LNHNV and CDR2 is YYDKDF in the germline V gene (reference sequence). V shed 5 bases, J shed 2 bases, and the junction held 7 bases outside the gene matches. The DNA for the CDR3 is TGTGCCACCAGCCGACGGGAGGGGGGACAAGAGACCCAGTACTTC. It translates to CATSRREGGQETQYF.

This clonotype appeared a few times. The CDR3 sequence: CASSPHLAGAGTDTQYF. CDR3 DNA: TGTGCCAGCAGCCCCCACCTAGCGGGGGCTGGCACAGATACGCAGTATTTT. The rearrangement uses TRBV7-3 and TRBJ2-3; 10 bases line up with TRBD2. V lost 5 bases and J lost 1; bases outside the gene matches: 9. Germline V gives CDR1 SGHTA, CDR2 FQGTGA. The CDR3 loop spans 17 amino acids.

V and J are TRBV7-2 and TRBJ1-4; D remains ambiguous. Germline V gives CDR1 SGHTA, CDR2 FQGNSA. V gave up 2 bases and J gave up 9 bases, with 16 bases separating them. CDR3 length equals 15 residues. Here the CDR3 reads CASSLSAGNGQKLFF. DNA for the CDR3: TGTGCCAGCAGCTTATCTGCGGGGAACGGTCAAAAACTGTTTTTT.

This chain links TRBV19 with TRBJ1-1; no reliable D call. The germline V gene encodes CDR1 LNHDA and CDR2 SQIVND (reference sequence). The CDR3 spans 14 residues. V lost 7 bases and J lost 0, with 12 bases in between. The CDR3 DNA follows: TGTGCCAGTAATAGCCTGGGCATGAACACTGAAGCTTTCTTT. The encoded protein is CASNSLGMNTEAFF. The variable domain in full, with the rest retrieved from reference TRBV19 and TRBJ1-1, is DGGITQSPKYLFRKEGQNVTLSCEQNLNHDAMYWYRQDPGQGLRLIYYSQIVNDFQKGDIAEGYSVSREKKESFPLTVTSAQKNPTAFYLCASNSLGMNTEAFFGQGTRLTVV.

This clonotype was counted between two and nine times. J is TRBJ1-6 and V is TRBV18; D is possibly TRBD1 (6 bases). Trimming shortened V by 3 bases and J by 8 bases, and 11 bases separated the two germline ends. Germline CDR1 KGHSH, CDR2 LQKENI. The CDR3 has 14 amino acids. CDR3 sequence reads: CASSPDSQYSPLHF. The CDR3 nucleotides read TGTGCCAGCTCACCGGACAGCCAGTATTCACCCCTCCACTTT.

This clonotype has a count of ten or more. The chain joins TRBV5-1 to TRBJ1-6; 7 bases are shared with TRBD1. CDR3 length: 14 amino acids. CDR1 and CDR2 from the germline V gene are SGHRS and YFSETQ. The V segment lost 2 bases and the J segment 6 bases; nucleotides outside the gene matches: 2. In DNA form, the CDR3 reads TGCGCCAGCAGCTTATCAGGGGGTAATTCACCCCTCCACTTT. Translated: CASSLSGGNSPLHF.

The chain joins TRBV2 to TRBJ1-6, with D possibly being TRBD1 (6 bases). V lost 7 bases and J lost 10, with 20 bases in between. Per germline, CDR1 SNHLY and CDR2 FYNNEI. The CDR3 has 15 amino acids. The CDR3 loop is CASTSTGTSESPLHF. The CDR3 DNA reads as TGTGCCAGCACCTCTACGGGGACATCCGAATCACCCCTCCACTTT.

There are a few counts of this clonotype. The rearrangement joins TRBV5-1 to TRBJ2-1, with TRBD2 matching 14 bases. The germline V gene encodes CDR1 SGHRS and CDR2 YFSETQ. The CDR3 is 15 amino acids. The junction had 12 bases not matched to a gene; V was cut back by 4 bases and J by 15 bases. CDR3 DNA sequence: TGCGCCAGCAGCGCGGGGGGGACTAGCGGGGGCGCCGGGTTCTTC. Translated: CASSAGGTSGGAGFF. The full variable domain, its missing parts supplied by reference TRBV5-1 and TRBJ2-1, is KAGVTQTPRYLIKTRGQQVTLSCSPISGHRSVSWYQQTPGQGLQFLFEYFSETQRNKGNFPGRFSGRQFSNSRSEMNVSTLELGDSALYLCASSAGGTSGGAGFFGPGTRLTVL.

This clonotype was recorded many times. The chain recombines TRBV7-9 with TRBJ2-3; 9 positions agree with TRBD2. Germline V gene data show CDR1 as SEHNR and CDR2 as FQNEAQ (reference sequence). The CDR3 length is 18 residues. Trimming removed 5 bases from V and 5 bases from J; junction bases left unmatched: 17. CDR3 protein: CASSPKGSGGAGGDTQYF. The CDR3 DNA is TGTGCCAGCAGCCCCAAGGGTAGCGGGGGCGCCGGGGGAGATACGCAGTATTTT.

The rearrangement joins TRBV15 to TRBJ2-4; 10 nucleotides agree with TRBD2. Losses at the gene ends were 3 bases for V and 6 bases for J; bases not matched to a gene: 5. The length of the CDR3 is 15 residues. Looked up from germline, CDR1 is LNHNV and CDR2 is YYDKDF (reference sequence). CDR3 protein: CATSRASGGLNIQYF. The CDR3 DNA reads TGTGCCACCAGCAGGGCTAGCGGGGGCCTAAACATTCAGTACTTC. Together with reference TRBV15 and TRBJ2-4, the CDR3 gives the full variable domain: DAMVIQNPRYQVTQFGKPVTLSCSQTLNHNVMYWYQQKSSQAPKLLFHYYDKDFNNEADTPDNFQSRRPNTSFCFLDIRSPGLGDTAMYLCATSRASGGLNIQYFGAGTRLSVL.

With respect to this clonotype: The missing conserved phenylalanine or tryptophan at the end of this CDR3 makes a read error likely. The chain links TRBV6-2 or TRBV6-3 to TRBJ1-1; D not resolved. The CDR3 consists of 13 residues. The V end was cut by 2 bases, the J end by 3 bases, with 7 bases between. CDR1 and CDR2 from the germline V gene are MNHEY and SVGEGT. Here the CDR3 reads CASSYGSDTEAFY. The CDR3 DNA is TGTGCCAGCAGTTACGGGTCGGACACTGAAGCTTTCTAT.

This clonotype appeared a few times. V and J are TRBV6-2 or TRBV6-3 and TRBJ1-2; no clear D. The CDR3 length is 14 residues. The V and J ends lost 7 bases and 4 bases respectively, with 16 bases between them. From germline, CDR1 is MNHEY and CDR2 SVGEGT. The CDR3 loop is CASTGVWIGYGYTF. The CDR3 nucleotides are TGTGCCAGCACTGGGGTATGGATCGGCTATGGCTACACCTTC.

The chain combines TRBV7-7 with TRBJ2-7, with D perhaps being TRBD1 or TRBD2 (6 bases each). The CDR3 length is 18 residues. CDR1 is SSHAT and CDR2 is FNYEAQ in the germline V gene (reference sequence). CDR3 sequence: CASSLACRGGSPFYEQYV. CDR3 nucleotide sequence: TGTGCTAGCAGCTTAGCTTGCAGGGGAGGCTCCCCCTTCTACGAGCAGTACGTC.

This clonotype was recorded a few times. The gene calls are TRBV6-1 and TRBJ1-2; D might be TRBD1 (6 bases). The V and J ends lost 6 bases and 4 bases respectively, with 18 bases between them. CDR1 is MNHNS and CDR2 is SASEGT in the germline V gene. This CDR3 region has 15 residues. In nucleotides, the CDR3 is TGTGCCAGCAGGCTGACAGGTTTCGGGGGCTATGGCTACACCTTC. This codes for CASRLTGFGGYGYTF.

This clonotype was recorded a few times. V is TRBV5-1 and J is TRBJ1-1; TRBD1 is a possible D gene (6 bases). Germline V gives CDR1 SGHRS, CDR2 YFSETQ. The length of the CDR3 is 15 residues. V lost 0 bases, J lost 5 bases, and 14 bases lay in between. CDR3 residues: CASSLASGELTEAFF. The CDR3 nucleotides are TGCGCCAGCAGCTTGGCGTCAGGGGAGTTAACTGAAGCTTTCTTT.

A few counts support this clonotype. This chain connects TRBV2 to TRBJ2-7, with D maybe TRBD2 (5 bases). The V end was cut by 8 bases, the J end by 2 bases, with 10 bases between. The CDR3 extends over 12 amino acids. CDR1 is SNHLY, CDR2 FYNNEI, per germline. The CDR3 coding sequence is TGTGCCAGCGGAGCGGCCCCCTACGAGCAGTACTTC. Translating gives CASGAAPYEQYF.

J is TRBJ2-7 and V is TRBV20-1; TRBD1 is a possible D gene (6 bases). The V end was cut by 3 bases, the J end by 4 bases, with 13 bases between. Germline V lookup: CDR1 DFQATT, CDR2 SNEGSKA (reference sequence). The CDR3 has 13 residues. CDR3 region: CSARARGGYEQYV. The DNA of the CDR3 is TGCAGTGCTAGGGCCCGAGGGGGTTACGAGCAGTACGTC.

This clonotype was counted between two and nine times. This chain joins TRBV7-9 and TRBJ1-2, with D unclear. This CDR3 is built from 12 residues. V was trimmed by 6 bases and J by 7 bases, leaving 12 bases between them. The germline V gene encodes CDR1 SEHNR and CDR2 FQNEAQ (reference sequence). The CDR3 DNA is TGTGCCAGCAGTTATGACTTTTTTGGCTACACCTTC. It specifies CASSYDFFGYTF.

The rearrangement links TRBV7-2 to TRBJ2-3; 9 positions match TRBD1. This CDR3 has 16 amino acids. V was pared by 6 bases and J by 0 bases, with 7 bases of the junction left unmatched. Germline lookup yields CDR1 SGHTA and CDR2 FQGNSA. This chain's CDR3 is CASSRQGGKSTDTQYF. Here the CDR3 DNA reads TGTGCCAGCAGTCGACAGGGGGGGAAAAGCACAGATACGCAGTATTTT.

This clonotype has just a few counts. The chain employs TRBV7-3 and TRBJ2-3; D unclear. Trimming took off 0 bases at V and 4 bases at J, with 5 bases between the two ends. CDR1 and CDR2 from the germline V gene are SGHTA and FQGTGA. The CDR3 totals 13 residues. The CDR3 region is CASSLTYPDTQYF. The CDR3 region has the DNA TGTGCCAGCAGCTTAACGTATCCAGATACGCAGTATTTT.

The rearrangement uses TRBV29-1 and TRBJ1-1; no clear D gene. The germline V gene has CDR1 SQVTM and CDR2 ANQGSEA. This CDR3 spans 14 amino acids. V was cut by 1 base and J by 0 bases, with 9 bases left in between. The CDR3: CSVEAGTLNTEAFF. The CDR3 bases are TGCAGCGTTGAAGCTGGCACCTTGAACACTGAAGCTTTCTTT.

The chain employs TRBV29-1 and TRBJ1-2; no clear D. V lost 1 base and J 1 base, leaving 4 bases between the germline ends. Looked up from germline, CDR1 is SQVTM and CDR2 is ANQGSEA. The CDR3 loop spans 12 amino acids. The CDR3 DNA is TGCAGCGTTGAAGGAGTTAACTATGGCTACACCTTC. Its translation is CSVEGVNYGYTF.